What follows are 18 T cell receptor beta chains derived from one specimen sequenced in a study of blood T cell repertoires in COVID-19. Some clones are missing from TCRdb's copy, which holds only in-frame ones; the method was immunoSEQ multiplex PCR. Of about 160,000 clones listed, around 85% are singletons. The material sequenced was peripheral blood. These receptors all stem from a human donor with acute or convalescent COVID-19. The donor label of this sample is uncertain.

The chain joins TRBV5-4 to TRBJ1-2; 7 nucleotides match TRBD1. The CDR3 is made up of 16 amino acids. Germline CDR1 and CDR2: SGHNT and YYREEE (reference sequence). Trimming took 0 bases from V and 3 from J; bases not matched to a gene: 8. The CDR3 spells CASSLGPGQLDYGYTF. CDR3 nucleotide sequence: TGTGCCAGCAGCTTGGGACCGGGACAGTTAGACTATGGCTACACCTTC. The variable domain in full, completed from reference TRBV5-4 and TRBJ1-2, reads ETGVTQSPTHLIKTRGQQVTLRCSSQSGHNTVSWYQQALGQGPQFIFQYYREEENGRGNFPPRFSGLQFPNYSSELNVNALELDDSALYLCASSLGPGQLDYGYTFGSGTRLTVV.

The rearrangement uses TRBV5-4 and TRBJ2-1; possible D gene TRBD1, 6 bases. CDR1 and CDR2 (germline): SGHNT, YYREEE (reference sequence). V was pared by 5 bases and J by 1 base, with 16 bases between. This CDR3 has 16 residues. CDR3 loop: CASSNQGRRSYNEQFF. CDR3 bases: TGTGCCAGCAGTAACCAGGGGCGGAGGTCCTACAATGAGCAGTTCTTC.

The chain joins TRBV10-3 to TRBJ2-7, with 7 bases identical to TRBD2. CDR3 length equals 14 residues. Germline-derived CDR1 and CDR2 are ENHRY and SYGVKD. Unmatched junction bases numbered 6, after V lost 7 bases and J lost 0 bases. The CDR3: CAINPGGSSYEQYF. The CDR3 region has the DNA TGTGCCATCAACCCCGGCGGGAGCTCCTACGAGCAGTACTTC.

V is TRBV5-4 and J is TRBJ1-2; D unclear. Germline assignment: CDR1 SGHNT and CDR2 YYREEE (reference sequence). The length of the CDR3 is 12 residues. Trimming took off 0 bases at V and 13 bases at J, with 13 bases between the two ends. The CDR3 loop reads CASSLEQSQCTF. The CDR3 bases are TGTGCCAGCAGCTTGGAACAGAGCCAGTGCACCTTC.

V and J are TRBV27 and TRBJ1-1; D not certain. The CDR3 has 12 amino acids. Trimming pared 2 bases from V and 7 bases from J, leaving 8 bases between. Germline V gene data show CDR1 as MNHEY and CDR2 as SMNVEV (reference sequence). Here the CDR3 DNA reads TGTGCCAGCAGTTTAGGACGGGGTGAAGCTTTCTTT. Its protein product is CASSLGRGEAFF.

This clone turned up a few times. The V call is TRBV18, the J call TRBJ2-7; D is undetermined. Germline lookup yields CDR1 KGHSH and CDR2 LQKENI. There are 13 residues in the CDR3. The V end was cut by 2 bases, the J end by 7 bases, with 12 bases between. Here the CDR3 reads CASSPGSVEEQYF. The CDR3 DNA follows: TGTGCCAGCTCACCAGGTTCGGTAGAGGAGCAGTACTTC.

V and J are TRBV19 and TRBJ1-2, with D perhaps TRBD1 (6 bases). There are 15 residues in the CDR3. Germline loops: CDR1 LNHDA, CDR2 SQIVND (reference sequence). The ends were cut back, 6 bases at V and 6 bases at J, with 20 bases in the middle. DNA for the CDR3: TGTGCCAGTAGGCGAACAGGGAAAGCTGTACATGGCTACACCTTC. The encoded protein is CASRRTGKAVHGYTF.

This clone was found a few times. The genes are TRBV5-1 and TRBJ1-1; 9 nucleotides align to TRBD1. With V trimmed by 4 bases and J by 4 bases, 5 bases remained unmatched. CDR1 SGHRS and CDR2 YFSETQ come from the germline V gene. The CDR3 sequence is 14 residues long. The CDR3 loop reads CASSVGQGSTEAFF. As DNA, the CDR3 is TGCGCCAGCAGCGTGGGACAGGGAAGCACTGAAGCTTTCTTT.

The chain has TRBV27 and TRBJ1-6; a possible D gene is TRBD1 (6 bases). Germline CDR1 is MNHEY and CDR2 is SMNVEV (reference sequence). V lost 3 bases and J 7 bases, leaving 19 bases between the germline ends. This CDR3 comprises 17 residues. CDR3 residues: CASSFLRGGAENSPLHF. DNA for the CDR3: TGTGCCAGCAGTTTTCTCCGGGGGGGCGCGGAGAATTCACCCCTCCACTTT.

The chain links TRBV20-1 to TRBJ1-2; TRBD1 might be the D (6 bases). From germline, CDR1 is DFQATT and CDR2 SNEGSKA (reference sequence). This CDR3 region has 13 residues. V was pared by 3 bases and J by 6 bases, with 14 bases between. This CDR3 is CSASSDRRDGYTF. CDR3 DNA sequence: TGCAGTGCTAGTTCCGACAGGAGAGATGGCTACACCTTC.

The chain couples TRBV3-1 (or the pseudogene TRBV3-2) to TRBJ1-1; 10 bases match TRBD1. Germline CDR1 is LGHDT and CDR2 is YNNKEL (reference sequence). Trimming at V came to 2 bases and at J to 4 bases, leaving 4 bases not matched to a gene. This CDR3 has 15 residues. CDR3 in amino acids: CASSQPDRGPTEAFF. The CDR3 bases are TGTGCCAGCAGCCAACCCGACAGGGGGCCCACTGAAGCTTTCTTT.

CDR3: CASSTNKNTEAFF. DNA for the CDR3: TGTGCCAGCAGCACGAACAAGAACACTGAAGCTTTCTTT. The chain has TRBV27 and TRBJ1-1; D gene ambiguous. Trimming took 6 bases from V and 1 from J, leaving 9 bases between them. The V gene's germline CDR1 is MNHEY and CDR2 SMNVEV (reference sequence). This CDR3 comprises 13 residues.

The chain is built from TRBV19 and TRBJ1-5, with 8 bases identical to TRBD1. V shed 5 bases and J 5 bases; nucleotides not matched to a gene: 8. The germline V gene has CDR1 LNHDA and CDR2 SQIVND (reference sequence). The CDR3 runs 15 residues. The CDR3 nucleotides are TGTGCCAGTAGTGTGACAGGGGATTATTATCAGCCCCAGCATTTT. Translating gives CASSVTGDYYQPQHF. The entire variable domain, with the rest obtained from reference TRBV19 and TRBJ1-5, is as follows: DGGITQSPKYLFRKEGQNVTLSCEQNLNHDAMYWYRQDPGQGLRLIYYSQIVNDFQKGDIAEGYSVSREKKESFPLTVTSAQKNPTAFYLCASSVTGDYYQPQHFGDGTRLSIL.

This clone showed up just once. The rearrangement links TRBV4-1 to TRBJ1-5; D is ambiguous. Germline V lookup: CDR1 MGHRA, CDR2 YSYEKL. The length of the CDR3 is 13 residues. V lost 1 base to trimming and J lost 6 bases, with 7 bases between them. The CDR3 reads CASSQVRGQPQHF. The CDR3 nucleotides are TGCGCCAGCAGCCAAGTTAGAGGTCAGCCCCAGCATTTT.

The chain is built from TRBV7-6 and TRBJ2-3; TRBD2 matches 8 bases. J lost 0 bases, V lost 3 bases, and 11 bases had no gene match. The CDR3 contains 18 residues. CDR1 is SGHVS, CDR2 FNYEAQ, per germline. CDR3 region: CASSLHTPGGASTDTQYF. The CDR3 DNA sequence: TGTGCCAGCAGCTTGCATACGCCCGGGGGGGCGAGCACAGATACGCAGTATTTT.

V and J are TRBV9 and TRBJ1-4; TRBD1 aligns across 7 bases. CDR3 length: 15 residues. J was trimmed by 8 bases and V by 3 bases; bases with no gene match: 10. Germline CDR1 and CDR2: SGDLS and YYNGEE. The CDR3 reads CASSGMGQLSEKLFF. CDR3 nucleotides: TGTGCCAGCAGCGGAATGGGACAGCTCTCGGAAAAACTGTTTTTT.

This chain joins TRBV19 and TRBJ1-4, with 8 bases that match TRBD1. J lost 6 bases, V lost 6 bases, and 9 bases had no gene match. Germline CDR1 is LNHDA and CDR2 is SQIVND (reference sequence). The CDR3 is 15 residues long. The CDR3 is CASSDRGDRHEKLFF. For the CDR3, the DNA is TGTGCCAGTAGCGATCGTGGGGACAGGCATGAAAAACTGTTTTTT.

This chain uses TRBV5-1 with TRBJ2-1; unclear D gene. The V gene lost 4 bases and the J gene lost 1 base, with 12 bases spanning the gap. The CDR3 runs 15 residues. Germline-derived CDR1 and CDR2 are SGHRS and YFSETQ. The CDR3 loop is CASSPASLSYNEQFF. CDR3 sequence (DNA): TGCGCCAGCAGCCCCGCGAGTCTATCCTACAATGAGCAGTTCTTC.